The clone carrying this TCR beta chain is termed medium-sized (0.01 to 0.1%). This entry is derived from a study of metastatic and nonmetastatic thyroid tumors. The ends were cut back, 0 bases at V and 8 bases at J, with 16 bases in the middle. The CDR3 is made up of 15 amino acids. Looked up from germline, CDR1 is PRHDT and CDR2 is FYEKMQ (reference sequence). TCRdb reprocessed the PCR reads via MiXCR. The repertoire holds roughly 20,000 clones, approximately 15% seen once, with around 18% in the top ten. Every patient underwent thyroid surgery untreated. This chain connects TRBV13 to TRBJ1-1; the D gene is possibly TRBD1 (6 bases). This clonotype was sampled from a male donor with papillary thyroid cancer or a benign thyroid nodule (not recorded which). Some clones in this sample may be carry-over from other donors' samples. Sequencing input: blood. CDR3 nucleotide sequence: TGTGCCAGCAGCTTAGGTAGGGGGATGGGTATGGAAGCTTTCTTT. It is translated as CASSLGRGMGMEAFF.